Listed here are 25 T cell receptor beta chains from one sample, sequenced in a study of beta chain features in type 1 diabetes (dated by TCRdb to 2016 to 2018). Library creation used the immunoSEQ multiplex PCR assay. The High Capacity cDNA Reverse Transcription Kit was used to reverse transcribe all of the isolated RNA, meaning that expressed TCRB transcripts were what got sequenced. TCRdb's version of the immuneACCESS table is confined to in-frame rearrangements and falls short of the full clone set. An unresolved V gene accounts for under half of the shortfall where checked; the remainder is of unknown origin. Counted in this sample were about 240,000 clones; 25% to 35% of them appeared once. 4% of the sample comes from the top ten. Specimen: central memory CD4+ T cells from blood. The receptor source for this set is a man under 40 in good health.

The CDR3 DNA is TGTGCCTGGAGTCGTGTGGGTGGCTACACCTTC. As protein: CAWSRVGGYTF. V usage is TRBV30 and J usage is TRBJ1-2; D gene unclear. The CDR3 extends over 11 amino acids. V was shortened by 2 bases and J by 7 bases, with 8 bases between the two germline ends. Germline loops: CDR1 GTSNPN, CDR2 SVGIG (reference sequence).

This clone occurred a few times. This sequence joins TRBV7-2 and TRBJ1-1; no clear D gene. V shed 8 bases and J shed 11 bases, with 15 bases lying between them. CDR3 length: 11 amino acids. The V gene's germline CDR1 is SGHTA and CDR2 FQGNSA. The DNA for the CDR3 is TGTGCCAGCGGGGAGGGCCCCGCTGCTTTCTTT. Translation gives CASGEGPAAFF.

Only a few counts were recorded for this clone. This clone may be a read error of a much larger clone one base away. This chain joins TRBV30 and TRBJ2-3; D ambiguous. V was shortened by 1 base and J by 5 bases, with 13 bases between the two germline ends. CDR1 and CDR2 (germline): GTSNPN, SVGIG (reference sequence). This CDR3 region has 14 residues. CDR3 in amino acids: CAWSDSFLGDTQYF. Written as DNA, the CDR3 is TGTGCCTGGAGTGATTCGTTTCTCGGAGATACGCAGTATTTT.

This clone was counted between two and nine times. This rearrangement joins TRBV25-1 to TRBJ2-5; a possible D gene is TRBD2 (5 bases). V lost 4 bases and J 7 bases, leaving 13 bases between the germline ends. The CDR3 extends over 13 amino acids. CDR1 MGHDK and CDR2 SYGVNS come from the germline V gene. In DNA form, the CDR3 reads TGTGCCAGCAGTGCCCAGCGGCCGGGGACCCAGTACTTC. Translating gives CASSAQRPGTQYF.

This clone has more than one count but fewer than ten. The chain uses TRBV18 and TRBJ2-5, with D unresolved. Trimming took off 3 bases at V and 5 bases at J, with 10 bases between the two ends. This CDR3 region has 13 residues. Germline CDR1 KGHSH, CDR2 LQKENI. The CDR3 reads CASSPLLGETQYF. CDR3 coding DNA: TGTGCCAGCTCACCTCTTCTAGGGGAGACCCAGTACTTC.

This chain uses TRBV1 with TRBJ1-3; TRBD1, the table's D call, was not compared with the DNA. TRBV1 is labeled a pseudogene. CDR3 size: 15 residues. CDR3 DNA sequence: TGCACCAGCAGCCAAGAACCGGGACATGGAAACACCATATATTTT. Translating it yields CTSSQEPGHGNTIYF.

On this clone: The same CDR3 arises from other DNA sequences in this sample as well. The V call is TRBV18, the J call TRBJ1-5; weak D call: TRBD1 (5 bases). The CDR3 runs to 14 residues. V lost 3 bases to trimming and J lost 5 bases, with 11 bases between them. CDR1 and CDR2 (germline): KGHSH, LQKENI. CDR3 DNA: TGTGCCAGCTCACCTTCAGGGAAGGATCAGCCCCAGCATTTT. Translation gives CASSPSGKDQPQHF. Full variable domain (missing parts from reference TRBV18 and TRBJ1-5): NAGVMQNPRHLVRRRGQEARLRCSPMKGHSHVYWYRQLPEEGLKFMVYLQKENIIDESGMPKERFSAEFPKEGPSILRIQQVVRGDSAAYFCASSPSGKDQPQHFGDGTRLSIL.

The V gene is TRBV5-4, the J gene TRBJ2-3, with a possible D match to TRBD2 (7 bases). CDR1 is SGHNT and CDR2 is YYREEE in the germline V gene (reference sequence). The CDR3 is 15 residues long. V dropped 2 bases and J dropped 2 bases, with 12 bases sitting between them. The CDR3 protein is CASSFGGPDTDTQYF. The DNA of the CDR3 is TGTGCCAGCAGCTTCGGGGGGCCGGACACAGATACGCAGTATTTT.

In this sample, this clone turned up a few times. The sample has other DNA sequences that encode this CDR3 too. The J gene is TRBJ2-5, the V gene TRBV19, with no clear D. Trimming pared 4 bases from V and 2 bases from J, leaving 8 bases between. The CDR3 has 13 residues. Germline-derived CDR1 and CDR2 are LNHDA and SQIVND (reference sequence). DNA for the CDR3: TGTGCCAGTAGTACCGGATCTCAAGAGACCCAGTACTTC. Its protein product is CASSTGSQETQYF.

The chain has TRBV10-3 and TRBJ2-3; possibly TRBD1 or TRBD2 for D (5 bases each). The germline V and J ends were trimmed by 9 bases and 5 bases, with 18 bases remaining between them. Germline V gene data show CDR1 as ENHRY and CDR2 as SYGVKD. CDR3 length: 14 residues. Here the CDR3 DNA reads TGTGCCATTAACCGGGGCCCCGGGGTAGATACGCAGTATTTT. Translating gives CAINRGPGVDTQYF.

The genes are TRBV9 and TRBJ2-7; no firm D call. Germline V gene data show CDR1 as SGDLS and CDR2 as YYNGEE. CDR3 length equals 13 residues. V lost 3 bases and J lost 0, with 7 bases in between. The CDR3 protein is CASSAGSSYEQYF. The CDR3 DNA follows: TGTGCCAGCAGCGCAGGTAGCTCCTACGAGCAGTACTTC.

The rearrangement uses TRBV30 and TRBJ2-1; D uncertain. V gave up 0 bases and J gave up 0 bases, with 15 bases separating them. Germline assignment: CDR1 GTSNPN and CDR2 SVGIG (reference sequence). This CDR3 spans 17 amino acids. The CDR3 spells CAWSVAYGLPSYNEQFF. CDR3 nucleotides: TGTGCCTGGAGTGTAGCTTATGGGCTACCCTCCTACAATGAGCAGTTCTTC. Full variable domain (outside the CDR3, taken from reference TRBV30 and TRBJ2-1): SQTIHQWPATLVQPVGSPLSLECTVEGTSNPNLYWYRQAAGRGLQLLFYSVGIGQISSEVPQNLSASRPQDRQFILSSKKLLLSDSGFYLCAWSVAYGLPSYNEQFFGPGTRLTVL.

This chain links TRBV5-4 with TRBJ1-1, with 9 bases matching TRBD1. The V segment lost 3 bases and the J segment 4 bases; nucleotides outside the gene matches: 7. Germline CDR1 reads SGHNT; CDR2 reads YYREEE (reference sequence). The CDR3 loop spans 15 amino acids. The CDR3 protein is CASSSPLDRGTEAFF. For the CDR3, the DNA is TGTGCCAGCAGCTCTCCATTGGACAGGGGCACTGAAGCTTTCTTT.

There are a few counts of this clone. CDR3 protein: CASSPVGQGANEQFF. CDR3 DNA: TGTGCCAGCTCCCCGGTAGGACAGGGGGCCAATGAGCAGTTCTTC. The J gene is TRBJ2-1, the V gene TRBV6-6, with 11 bases that match TRBD1. CDR1 and CDR2 from the germline V gene are MNHNY and SVGAGI (reference sequence). The J segment lost 6 bases and the V segment lost 8 bases, leaving 9 bases of the junction unmatched. The length of the CDR3 is 15 residues.

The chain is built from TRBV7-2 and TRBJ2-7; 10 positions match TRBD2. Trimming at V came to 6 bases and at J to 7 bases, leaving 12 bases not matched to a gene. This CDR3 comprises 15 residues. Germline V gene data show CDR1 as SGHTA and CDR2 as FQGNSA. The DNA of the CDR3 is TGTGCCAGCAGTCCCCAAGCTAGCGGGGGAAGAGAGCAGTACTTC. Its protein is CASSPQASGGREQYF.

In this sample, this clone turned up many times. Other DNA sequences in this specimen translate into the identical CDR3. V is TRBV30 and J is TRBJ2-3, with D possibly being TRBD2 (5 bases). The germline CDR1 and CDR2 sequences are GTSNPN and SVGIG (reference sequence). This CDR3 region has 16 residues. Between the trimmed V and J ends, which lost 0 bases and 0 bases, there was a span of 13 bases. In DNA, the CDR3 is TGTGCCTGGAGTGTACCGGGGTCGACTAGCACAGATACGCAGTATTTT. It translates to CAWSVPGSTSTDTQYF. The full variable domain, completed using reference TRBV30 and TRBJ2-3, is SQTIHQWPATLVQPVGSPLSLECTVEGTSNPNLYWYRQAAGRGLQLLFYSVGIGQISSEVPQNLSASRPQDRQFILSSKKLLLSDSGFYLCAWSVPGSTSTDTQYFGPGTRLTVL.

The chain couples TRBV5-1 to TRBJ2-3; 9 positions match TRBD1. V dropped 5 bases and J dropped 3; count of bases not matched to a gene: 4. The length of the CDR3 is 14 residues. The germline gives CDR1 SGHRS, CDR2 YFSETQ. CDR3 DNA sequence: TGCGCCAGCAGTCGACAGGGGGTAACAGATACGCAGTATTTT. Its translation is CASSRQGVTDTQYF.

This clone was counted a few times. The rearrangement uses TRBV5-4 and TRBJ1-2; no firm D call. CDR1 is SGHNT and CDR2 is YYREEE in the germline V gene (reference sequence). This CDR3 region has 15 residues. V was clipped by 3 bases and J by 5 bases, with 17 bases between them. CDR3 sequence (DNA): TGTGCCAGCAGCTATGCTGGGGTGACGATTTATGGCTACACCTTC. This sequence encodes CASSYAGVTIYGYTF.

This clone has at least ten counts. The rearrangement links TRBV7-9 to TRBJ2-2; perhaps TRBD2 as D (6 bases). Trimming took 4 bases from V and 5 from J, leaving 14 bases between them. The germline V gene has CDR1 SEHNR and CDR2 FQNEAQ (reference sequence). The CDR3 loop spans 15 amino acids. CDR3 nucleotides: TGTGCCAGCAGCTCAACGGAGGGGAGGACCGGGGAGCTGTTTTTT. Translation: CASSSTEGRTGELFF.

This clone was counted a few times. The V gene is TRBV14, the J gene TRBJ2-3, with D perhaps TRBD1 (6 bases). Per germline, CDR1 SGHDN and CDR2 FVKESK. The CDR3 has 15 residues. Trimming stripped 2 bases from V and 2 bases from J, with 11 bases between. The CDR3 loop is CASSQPGHPTDTQYF. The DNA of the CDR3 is TGTGCCAGCAGCCAACCGGGACACCCCACAGATACGCAGTATTTT.

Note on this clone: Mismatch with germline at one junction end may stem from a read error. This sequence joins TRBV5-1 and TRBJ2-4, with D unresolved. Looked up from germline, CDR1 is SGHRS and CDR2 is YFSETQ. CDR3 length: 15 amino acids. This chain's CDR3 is CASSLAGSDGNIQYF. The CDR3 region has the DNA TGCGCCAGCAGTTTGGCCGGGTCAGATGGCAACATTCAGTACTTC.

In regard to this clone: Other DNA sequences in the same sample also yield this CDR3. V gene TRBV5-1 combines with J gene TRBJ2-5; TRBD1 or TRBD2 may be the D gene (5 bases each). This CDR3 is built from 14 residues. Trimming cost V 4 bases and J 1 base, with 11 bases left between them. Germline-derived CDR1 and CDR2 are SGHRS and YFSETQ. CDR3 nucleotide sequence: TGCGCCAGCAGCCCCGGGACGGTCCAAGAGACCCAGTACTTC. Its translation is CASSPGTVQETQYF.

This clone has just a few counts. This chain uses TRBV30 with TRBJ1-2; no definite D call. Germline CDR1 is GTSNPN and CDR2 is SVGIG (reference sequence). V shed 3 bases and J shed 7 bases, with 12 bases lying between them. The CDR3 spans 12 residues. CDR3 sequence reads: CAWRKGPPGYTF. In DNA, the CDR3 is TGTGCCTGGAGGAAAGGACCTCCTGGCTACACCTTC. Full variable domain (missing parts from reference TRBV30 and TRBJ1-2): SQTIHQWPATLVQPVGSPLSLECTVEGTSNPNLYWYRQAAGRGLQLLFYSVGIGQISSEVPQNLSASRPQDRQFILSSKKLLLSDSGFYLCAWRKGPPGYTFGSGTRLTVV.

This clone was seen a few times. CDR3 DNA: TGTGCCAGCAGCCAACCCTGGGGCAGGGGGAGAACAGATACGCAGTATTTT. Translating gives CASSQPWGRGRTDTQYF. This chain connects TRBV14 to TRBJ2-3, with 7 bases that match TRBD1. The CDR3 has 17 residues. Losses at the gene ends were 2 bases for V and 3 bases for J; bases not matched to a gene: 11. Germline V lookup: CDR1 SGHDN, CDR2 FVKESK. The entire variable domain, with the rest obtained from reference TRBV14 and TRBJ2-3, is as follows: EAGVTQFPSHSVIEKGQTVTLRCDPISGHDNLYWYRRVMGKEIKFLLHFVKESKQDESGMPNNRFLAERTGGTYSTLKVQPAELEDSGVYFCASSQPWGRGRTDTQYFGPGTRLTVL.

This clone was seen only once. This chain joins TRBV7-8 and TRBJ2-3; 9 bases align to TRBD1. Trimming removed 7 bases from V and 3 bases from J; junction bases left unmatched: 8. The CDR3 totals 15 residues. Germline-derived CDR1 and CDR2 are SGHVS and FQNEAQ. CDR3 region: CASIPRTGETDTQYF. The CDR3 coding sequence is TGTGCCAGCATCCCTAGGACAGGGGAAACAGATACGCAGTATTTT.